This T cell receptor beta chain was retrieved from a study of siplizumab effects on memory and regulatory T cells. For this clone: Its antigen is not identified.

Study observations and caveats: Unstimulated subsets contained matches for only a minor fraction of alloreactive clones. Siplizumab significantly brought down the alloreactive sequences that trace back to unstimulated CD4+ memory cells. Treatment with siplizumab left mappable alloreactive CD4+ clones averaging approximately 69% Treg-derived, compared with 26.9% in controls.

The study assayed roughly 91,000 TCR templates per sample. Clones were read by immunoSEQ multiplex PCR, and TCRdb kept only the in-frame ones, dropping some. The sample has roughly 97,000 clones, about 94% seen once. V dropped 5 bases and J dropped 2; count of bases not matched to a gene: 8. Germline V gene lookup returns CDR1 SGHTA and CDR2 FQGNSA. The CDR3 is 15 amino acids. The V and J genes are TRBV7-2 and TRBJ2-7; 8 nucleotides agree with TRBD2. Material for sequencing was Tregs sorted from blood. This receptor was identified in a human donor in good health. DNA for the CDR3: TGTGCCAGCAGCCCAACTAGCGGAGGGCCCTACGAGCAGTACTTC. It codes for CASSPTSGGPYEQYF.